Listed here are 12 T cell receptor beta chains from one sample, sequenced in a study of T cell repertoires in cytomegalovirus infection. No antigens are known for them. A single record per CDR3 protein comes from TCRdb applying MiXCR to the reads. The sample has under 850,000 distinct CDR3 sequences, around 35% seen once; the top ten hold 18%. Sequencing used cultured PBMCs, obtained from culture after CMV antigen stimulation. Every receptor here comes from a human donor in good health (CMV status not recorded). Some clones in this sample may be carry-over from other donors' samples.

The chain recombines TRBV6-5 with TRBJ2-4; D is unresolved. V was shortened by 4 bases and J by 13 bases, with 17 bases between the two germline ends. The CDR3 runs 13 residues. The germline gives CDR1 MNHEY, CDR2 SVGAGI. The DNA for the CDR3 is TGTGCCAGCAGTTCTCTCTCGGGTTTCAACCAGTACTTC. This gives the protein CASSSLSGFNQYF.

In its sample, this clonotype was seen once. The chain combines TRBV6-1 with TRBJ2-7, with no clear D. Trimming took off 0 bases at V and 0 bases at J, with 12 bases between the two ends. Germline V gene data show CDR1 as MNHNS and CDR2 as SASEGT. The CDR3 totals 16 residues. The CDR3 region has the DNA TGTGCCAGCAGTGAAGCGCCTGGGTTCATCTCCTACGAGCAGTACTTC. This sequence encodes CASSEAPGFISYEQYF.

CDR3 loop: CASSTPRGSVSTDTQYF. CDR3 bases: TGTGCCAGTAGTACCCCCCGGGGATCTGTAAGCACAGATACGCAGTATTTT. J is TRBJ2-3 and V is TRBV19; weak D call: TRBD2 (5 bases). Trimming took 4 bases from V and 0 from J, leaving 17 bases between them. The germline CDR1 and CDR2 sequences are LNHDA and SQIVND (reference sequence). The CDR3 totals 17 residues.

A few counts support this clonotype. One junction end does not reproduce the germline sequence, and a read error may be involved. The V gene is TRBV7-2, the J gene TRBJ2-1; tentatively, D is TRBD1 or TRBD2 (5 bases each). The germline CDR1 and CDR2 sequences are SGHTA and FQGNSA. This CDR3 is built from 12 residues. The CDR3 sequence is CASSRTGTHVIF. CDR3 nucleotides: TGTGCCAGCAGCCGAACCGGGACCCACGTTATCTTC.

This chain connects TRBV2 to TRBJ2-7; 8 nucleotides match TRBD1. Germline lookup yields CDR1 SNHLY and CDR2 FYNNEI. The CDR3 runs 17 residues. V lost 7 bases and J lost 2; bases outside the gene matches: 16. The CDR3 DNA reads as TGTGCCAGCATCCAGGGGTCACCCGGACAGGGTGCCTACGAGCAGTACTTC. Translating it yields CASIQGSPGQGAYEQYF.

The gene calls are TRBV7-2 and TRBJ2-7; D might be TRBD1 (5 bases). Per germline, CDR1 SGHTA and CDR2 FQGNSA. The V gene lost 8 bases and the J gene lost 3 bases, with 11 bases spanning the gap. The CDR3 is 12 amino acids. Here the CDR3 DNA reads TGTGCCAGCCAGGGCGTGGGCTACGAGCAGTACTTC. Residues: CASQGVGYEQYF. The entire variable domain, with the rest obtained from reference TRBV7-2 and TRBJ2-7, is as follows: GAGVSQSPSNKVTEKGKDVELRCDPISGHTALYWYRQSLGQGLEFLIYFQGNSAPDKSGLPSDRFSAERTGGSVSTLTIQRTQQEDSAVYLCASQGVGYEQYFGPGTRLTVT.

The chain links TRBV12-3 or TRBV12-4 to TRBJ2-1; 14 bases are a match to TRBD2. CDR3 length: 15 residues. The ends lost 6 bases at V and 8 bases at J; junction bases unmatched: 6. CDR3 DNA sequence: TGTGCCAGCAGGCGCCGACTAGCGGGGGGGGATGAGCAGTTCTTC. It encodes CASRRRLAGGDEQFF.

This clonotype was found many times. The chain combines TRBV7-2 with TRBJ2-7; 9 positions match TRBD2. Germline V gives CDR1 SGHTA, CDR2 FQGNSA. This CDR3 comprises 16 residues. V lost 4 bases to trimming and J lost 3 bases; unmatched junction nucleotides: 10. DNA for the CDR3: TGTGCCAGCAGCTCCCGAGGTAGCGGGGGATTCTACGAGCAGTACTTC. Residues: CASSSRGSGGFYEQYF. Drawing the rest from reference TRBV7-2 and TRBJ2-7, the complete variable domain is GAGVSQSPSNKVTEKGKDVELRCDPISGHTALYWYRQSLGQGLEFLIYFQGNSAPDKSGLPSDRFSAERTGGSVSTLTIQRTQQEDSAVYLCASSSRGSGGFYEQYFGPGTRLTVT.

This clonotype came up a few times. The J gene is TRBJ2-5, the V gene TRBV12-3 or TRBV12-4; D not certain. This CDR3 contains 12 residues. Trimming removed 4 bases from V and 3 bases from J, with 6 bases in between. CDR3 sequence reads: CASSSRKETQYF. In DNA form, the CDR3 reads TGTGCCAGCAGTTCTAGGAAAGAGACCCAGTACTTC.

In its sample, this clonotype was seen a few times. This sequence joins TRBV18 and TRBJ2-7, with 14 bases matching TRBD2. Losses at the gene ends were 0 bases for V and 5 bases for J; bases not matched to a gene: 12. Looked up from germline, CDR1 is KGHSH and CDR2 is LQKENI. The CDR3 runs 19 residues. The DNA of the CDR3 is TGTGCCAGCTCACCACCGAAGGGACTAGCGGGAGACGCCTCGGACGAGCAGTACTTC. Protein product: CASSPPKGLAGDASDEQYF.

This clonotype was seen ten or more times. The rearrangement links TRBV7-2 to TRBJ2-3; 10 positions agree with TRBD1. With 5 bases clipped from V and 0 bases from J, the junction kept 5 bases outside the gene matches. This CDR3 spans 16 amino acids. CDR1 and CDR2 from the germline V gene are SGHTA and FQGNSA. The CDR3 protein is CASSPRTGGSTDTQYF. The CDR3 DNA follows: TGTGCCAGCAGCCCAAGGACAGGGGGAAGCACAGATACGCAGTATTTT.

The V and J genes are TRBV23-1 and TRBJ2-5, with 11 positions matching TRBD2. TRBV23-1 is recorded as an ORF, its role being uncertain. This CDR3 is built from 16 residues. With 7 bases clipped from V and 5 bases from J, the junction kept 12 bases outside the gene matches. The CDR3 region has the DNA TGCGCCAGCATCCAACTAGCGGGGGATTGCCGGGAGACCCAGTACTTC. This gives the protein CASIQLAGDCRETQYF.